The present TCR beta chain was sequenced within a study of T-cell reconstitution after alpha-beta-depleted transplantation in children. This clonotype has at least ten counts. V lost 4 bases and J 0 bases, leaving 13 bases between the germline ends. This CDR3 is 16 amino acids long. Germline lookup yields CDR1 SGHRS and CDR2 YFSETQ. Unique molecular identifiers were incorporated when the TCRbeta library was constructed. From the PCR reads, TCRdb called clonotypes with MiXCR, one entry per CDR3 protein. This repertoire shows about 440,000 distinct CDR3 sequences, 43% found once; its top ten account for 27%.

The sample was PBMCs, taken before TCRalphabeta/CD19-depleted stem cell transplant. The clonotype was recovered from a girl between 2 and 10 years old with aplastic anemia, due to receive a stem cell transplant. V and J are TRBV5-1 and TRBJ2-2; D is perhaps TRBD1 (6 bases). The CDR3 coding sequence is TGCGCCAGCAGCCAGACAGGTTTCGCGAACACCGGGGAGCTGTTTTTT. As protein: CASSQTGFANTGELFF.